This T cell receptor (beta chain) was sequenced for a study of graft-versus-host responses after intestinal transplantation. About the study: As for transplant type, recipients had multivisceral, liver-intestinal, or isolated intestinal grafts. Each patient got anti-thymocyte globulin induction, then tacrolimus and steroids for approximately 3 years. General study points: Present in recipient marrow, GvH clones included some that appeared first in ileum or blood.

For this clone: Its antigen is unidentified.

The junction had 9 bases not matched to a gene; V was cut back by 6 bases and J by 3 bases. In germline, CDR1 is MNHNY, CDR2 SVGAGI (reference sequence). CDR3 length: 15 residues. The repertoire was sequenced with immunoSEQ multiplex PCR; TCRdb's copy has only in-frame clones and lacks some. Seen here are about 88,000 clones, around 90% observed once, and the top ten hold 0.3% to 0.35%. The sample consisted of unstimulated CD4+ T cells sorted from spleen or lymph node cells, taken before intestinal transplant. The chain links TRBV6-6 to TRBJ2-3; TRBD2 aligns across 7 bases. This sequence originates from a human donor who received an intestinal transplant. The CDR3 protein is CASSENGRSTDTQYF. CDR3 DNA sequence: TGTGCCAGCAGCGAAAACGGGAGGTCGACAGATACGCAGTATTTT.